The subject of this entry is one T cell receptor beta chain. This sample was taken from a study of control samples from healthy donors and cancer patients. Sequenced by immunoSEQ multiplex PCR; TCRdb stores in-frame clones only, minus some. The profile shows about 31,000 clones, approximately 93% of them singletons. V lost 1 base, J lost 3 bases, and 9 bases lay in between. The CDR3 sequence is 14 residues long. Germline V gene sequence: CDR1 MGHRA, CDR2 YSYEKL. Sequences were obtained from blood. The clonotype originates from a man aged 60-69 years in good health. V and J are TRBV4-1 and TRBJ1-1, with D possibly TRBD1 on 5 matching bases. DNA for the CDR3: TGCGCCAGCAGCCAAGCTTTCAGGGACACTGAAGCTTTCTTT. Translating gives CASSQAFRDTEAFF.